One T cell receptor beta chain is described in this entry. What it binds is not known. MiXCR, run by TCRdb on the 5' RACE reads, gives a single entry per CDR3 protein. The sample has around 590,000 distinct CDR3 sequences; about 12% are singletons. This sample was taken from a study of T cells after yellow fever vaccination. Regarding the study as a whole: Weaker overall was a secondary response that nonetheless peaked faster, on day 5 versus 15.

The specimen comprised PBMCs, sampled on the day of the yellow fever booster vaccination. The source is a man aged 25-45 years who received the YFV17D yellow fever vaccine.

The CDR3 DNA is TGTGCCGTCCTCCCACTAGCCGGGGAGCTGTTTTTT. Protein sequence: CAVLPLAGELFF. V is TRBV30 and J is TRBJ2-2, with TRBD2 as a possible D gene (5 bases). This CDR3 contains 12 residues. V was cut by 8 bases and J by 6 bases, with 13 bases left in between. Germline V gives CDR1 GTSNPN, CDR2 SVGIG (reference sequence). The complete variable domain, with remaining parts taken from reference TRBV30 and TRBJ2-2, reads SQTIHQWPATLVQPVGSPLSLECTVEGTSNPNLYWYRQAAGRGLQLLFYSVGIGQISSEVPQNLSASRPQDRQFILSSKKLLLSDSGFYLCAVLPLAGELFFGEGSRLTVL.